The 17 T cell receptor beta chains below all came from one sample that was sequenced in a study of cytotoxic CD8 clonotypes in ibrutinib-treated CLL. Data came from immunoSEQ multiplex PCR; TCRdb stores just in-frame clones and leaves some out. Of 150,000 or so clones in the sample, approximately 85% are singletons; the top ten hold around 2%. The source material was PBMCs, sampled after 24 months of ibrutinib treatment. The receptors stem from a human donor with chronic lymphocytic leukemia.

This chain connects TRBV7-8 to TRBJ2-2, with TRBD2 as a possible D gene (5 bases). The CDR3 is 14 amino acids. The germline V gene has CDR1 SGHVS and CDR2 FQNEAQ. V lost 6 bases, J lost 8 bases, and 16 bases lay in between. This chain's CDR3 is CASSTSWNVGELFF. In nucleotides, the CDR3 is TGTGCCAGCAGTACTAGTTGGAATGTTGGGGAGCTGTTTTTT.

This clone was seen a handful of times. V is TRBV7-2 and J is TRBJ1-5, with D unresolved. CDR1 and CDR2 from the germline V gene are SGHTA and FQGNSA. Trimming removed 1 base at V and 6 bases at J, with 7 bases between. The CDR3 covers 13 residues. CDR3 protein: CASSLDRLQPQHF. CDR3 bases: TGTGCCAGCAGCTTAGATCGACTTCAGCCCCAGCATTTT.

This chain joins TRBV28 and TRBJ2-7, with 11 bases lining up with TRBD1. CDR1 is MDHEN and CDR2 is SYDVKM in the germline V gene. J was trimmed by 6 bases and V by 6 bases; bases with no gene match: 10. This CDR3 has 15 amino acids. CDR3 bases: TGTGCCAGCAGCTCCGGAGGGACAGGGGGTCCCGAGCAGTACTTC. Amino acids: CASSSGGTGGPEQYF.

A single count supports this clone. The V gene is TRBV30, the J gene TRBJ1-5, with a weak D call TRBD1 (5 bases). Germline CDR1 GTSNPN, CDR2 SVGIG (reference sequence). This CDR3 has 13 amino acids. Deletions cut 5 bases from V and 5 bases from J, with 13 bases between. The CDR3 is CAWGQVGYQPQHF. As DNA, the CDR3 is TGTGCCTGGGGACAAGTTGGCTATCAGCCCCAGCATTTT.

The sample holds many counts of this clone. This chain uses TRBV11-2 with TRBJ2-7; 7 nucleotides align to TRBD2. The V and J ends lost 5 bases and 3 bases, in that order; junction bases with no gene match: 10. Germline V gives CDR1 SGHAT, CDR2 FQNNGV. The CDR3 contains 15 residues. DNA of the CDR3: TGTGCCAGCAGCGCCCTTAGTTCGGGGGGCTACGAGCAGTACTTC. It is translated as CASSALSSGGYEQYF.

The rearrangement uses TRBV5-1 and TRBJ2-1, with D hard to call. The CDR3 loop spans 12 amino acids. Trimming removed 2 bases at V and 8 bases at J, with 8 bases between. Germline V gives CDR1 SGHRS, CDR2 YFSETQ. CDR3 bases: TGCGCCAGCAGCTTACCCTCTTATGAGCAGTTCTTC. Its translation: CASSLPSYEQFF.

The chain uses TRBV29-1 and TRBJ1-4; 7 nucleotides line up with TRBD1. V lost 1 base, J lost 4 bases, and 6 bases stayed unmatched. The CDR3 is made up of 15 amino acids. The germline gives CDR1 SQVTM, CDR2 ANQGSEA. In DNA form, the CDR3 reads TGCAGCGTTGAAGTTAGAGGACAGGTTAATGAAAAACTGTTTTTT. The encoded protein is CSVEVRGQVNEKLFF.

CDR3: CASSLGQADTQYF. Here the CDR3 DNA reads TGTGCCAGCAGCTTGGGCCAGGCAGATACGCAGTATTTT. This chain connects TRBV7-2 to TRBJ2-3; D unclear. CDR3 length: 13 amino acids. V gave up 3 bases and J gave up 4 bases, with 8 bases separating them. Germline V gene sequence: CDR1 SGHTA, CDR2 FQGNSA. The full variable domain, rest sourced from reference TRBV7-2 and TRBJ2-3, is GAGVSQSPSNKVTEKGKDVELRCDPISGHTALYWYRQSLGQGLEFLIYFQGNSAPDKSGLPSDRFSAERTGGSVSTLTIQRTQQEDSAVYLCASSLGQADTQYFGPGTRLTVL.

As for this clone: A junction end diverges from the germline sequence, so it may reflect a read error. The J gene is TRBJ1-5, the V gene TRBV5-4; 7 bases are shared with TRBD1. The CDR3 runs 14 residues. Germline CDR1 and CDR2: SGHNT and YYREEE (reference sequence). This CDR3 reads CASSRFTGVEPQHF. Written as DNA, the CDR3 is TGCGCCAGCAGCCGTTTTACAGGGGTCGAACCCCAGCATTTT.

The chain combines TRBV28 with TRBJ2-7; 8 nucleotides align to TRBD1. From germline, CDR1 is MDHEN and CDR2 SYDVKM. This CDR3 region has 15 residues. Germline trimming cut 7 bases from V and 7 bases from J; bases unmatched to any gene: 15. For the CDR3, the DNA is TGTGCCAGCACTCACGGCGGGACAGGCAGATCAGAGCAGTACTTC. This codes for CASTHGGTGRSEQYF.

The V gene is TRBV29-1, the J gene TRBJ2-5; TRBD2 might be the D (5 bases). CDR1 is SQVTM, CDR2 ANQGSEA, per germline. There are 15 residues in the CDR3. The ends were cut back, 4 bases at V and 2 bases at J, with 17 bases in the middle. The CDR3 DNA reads TGCAGCGTTGGGGGTTGGGGAGTAGGGCAAGAGACCCAGTACTTC. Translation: CSVGGWGVGQETQYF.

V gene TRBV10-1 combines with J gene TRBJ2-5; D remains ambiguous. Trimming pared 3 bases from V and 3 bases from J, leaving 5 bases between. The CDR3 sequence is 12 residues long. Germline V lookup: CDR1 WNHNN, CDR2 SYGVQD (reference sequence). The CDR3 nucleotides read TGCGCCAGCAGTGACCGCAAAGAGACCCAGTACTTC. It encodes CASSDRKETQYF.

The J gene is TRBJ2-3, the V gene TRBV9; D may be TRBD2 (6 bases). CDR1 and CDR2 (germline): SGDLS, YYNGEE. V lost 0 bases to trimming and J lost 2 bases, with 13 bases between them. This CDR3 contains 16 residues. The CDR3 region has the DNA TGTGCCAGCAGCGTAGGGCAGCCGGACTACACAGATACGCAGTATTTT. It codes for CASSVGQPDYTDTQYF. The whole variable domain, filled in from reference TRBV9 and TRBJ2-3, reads DSGVTQTPKHLITATGQRVTLRCSPRSGDLSVYWYQQSLDQGLQFLIQYYNGEERAKGNILERFSAQQFPDLHSELNLSSLELGDSALYFCASSVGQPDYTDTQYFGPGTRLTVL.

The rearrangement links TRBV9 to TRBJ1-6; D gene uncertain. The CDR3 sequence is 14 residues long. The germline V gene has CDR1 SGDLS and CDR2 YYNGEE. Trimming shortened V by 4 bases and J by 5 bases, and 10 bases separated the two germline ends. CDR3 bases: TGTGCCAGCAGCTCCGACGTGGATAATTCACCCCTCCACTTT. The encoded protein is CASSSDVDNSPLHF.

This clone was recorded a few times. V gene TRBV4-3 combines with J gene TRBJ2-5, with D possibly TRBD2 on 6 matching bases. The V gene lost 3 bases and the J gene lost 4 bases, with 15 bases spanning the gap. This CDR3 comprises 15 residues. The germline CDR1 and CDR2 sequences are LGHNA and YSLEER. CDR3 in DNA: TGCGCCAGCAGCCAGGCCGACCTGGGGGGAGAGACCCAGTACTTC. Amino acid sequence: CASSQADLGGETQYF.

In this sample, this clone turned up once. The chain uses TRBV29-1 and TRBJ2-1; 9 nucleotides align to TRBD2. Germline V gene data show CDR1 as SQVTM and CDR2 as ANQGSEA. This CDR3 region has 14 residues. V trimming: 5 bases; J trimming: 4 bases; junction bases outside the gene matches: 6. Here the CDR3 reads CSVSSGSWYNEQFF. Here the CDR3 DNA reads TGCAGCGTTAGTAGCGGGAGTTGGTACAATGAGCAGTTCTTC.

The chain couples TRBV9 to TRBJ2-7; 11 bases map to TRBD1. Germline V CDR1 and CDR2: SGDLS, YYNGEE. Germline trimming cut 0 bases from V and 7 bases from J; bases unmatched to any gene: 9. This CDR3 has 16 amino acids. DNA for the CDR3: TGTGCCAGCAGCGTAGGGGAGGGGACAGGGGGTCGAGAGCAGTACTTC. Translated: CASSVGEGTGGREQYF.